The TCR beta chain under discussion was sequenced for a study of STAT5B mutations in CD4+ large granular lymphocyte leukemia. Sequencing was at survey level. Measured with immunoSEQ multiplex PCR; TCRdb has only the in-frame clones, and not every one. The sample lists about 40,000 clones, about four fifths occurring once. Notes on this clone: The antigen is unknown.

General study points: Roughly 27% of private leukemic clonotypes occurred rarely in other patients' non-leukemic repertoires.

The sequencing input was CD4+ T cells from blood buffy coats. This sequence originates from a human donor in good health.

The chain's CDR3 is CASSSPGQGPDTQYF. In DNA form, the CDR3 reads TGTGCCAGCAGTTCACCGGGACAGGGTCCAGATACGCAGTATTTT. V and J are TRBV28 and TRBJ2-3; TRBD1 matches 9 bases. CDR3 length: 15 amino acids. Trimming took 4 bases from V and 4 from J; bases not matched to a gene: 6. Per germline, CDR1 MDHEN and CDR2 SYDVKM.